The TCR beta chain described here comes from a study of technical replicates of blood from four donors. The repertoire was sequenced with immunoSEQ multiplex PCR; TCRdb's copy has only in-frame clones and lacks some. This table holds roughly 80,000 clones, 75% to 90% found once. Unmatched junction bases numbered 9, after V lost 0 bases and J lost 4 bases. The CDR3 spans 16 residues. From germline, CDR1 is GTSNPN and CDR2 SVGIG (reference sequence). This TCR was sampled from a human donor in good health. This chain uses TRBV30 with TRBJ2-1, with 7 bases identical to TRBD2. Material for sequencing was T cells isolated from PBMCs. CDR3 DNA: TGTGCCTGGAGTGTCGGGGGGAGCTACACTTACAATGAGCAGTTCTTC. Its translation: CAWSVGGSYTYNEQFF.